This passage covers 25 T cell receptor beta chains from one sample sequenced in a study of beta chain features in type 1 diabetes (dated by TCRdb to 2017 to 2018). Receptor amplification or capture employed the immunoSEQ multiplex PCR assay. All of the isolated RNA was reverse transcribed with the High Capacity cDNA Reverse Transcription Kit, so expressed TCRB transcripts were sequenced. TCRdb retrieved this table from immuneACCESS and kept in-frame rearrangements only. Not all clones are present; in checked studies, unresolved V genes account for under half, and no reason is known for the remainder. Counted in this sample were about 410,000 clones; about 15% of them appeared once. The biggest ten clones account for around 0.039% of the sample. Input material: naive CD4+ T cells from blood. What this sample's cell subset or site label stands for: true naive CD4+ T cells. The receptors come from a man aged 25-45 years in good health.

V is TRBV9 and J is TRBJ2-3; 11 bases align to TRBD2. V was clipped by 0 bases and J by 2 bases; unmatched bases: 2. Germline V lookup: CDR1 SGDLS, CDR2 YYNGEE. The CDR3 length is 16 residues. The CDR3 protein is CASSVGLAGPTDTQYF. The DNA for the CDR3 is TGTGCCAGCAGCGTAGGACTAGCGGGGCCCACAGATACGCAGTATTTT.

This clone showed up just a few times. This chain connects TRBV2 to TRBJ2-1; no reliable D call. The germline CDR1 and CDR2 sequences are SNHLY and FYNNEI. CDR3 length: 12 amino acids. Between the trimmed V and J ends, which lost 3 bases and 5 bases, there was a span of 5 bases. CDR3 nucleotides: TGTGCCAGCAGTGACAGAAACAATGAGCAGTTCTTC. Amino acids: CASSDRNNEQFF.

This clone turned up a few times. The chain recombines TRBV5-4 with TRBJ2-7, with 7 positions matching TRBD1. V lost 3 bases, J lost 1 base, and 4 bases stayed unmatched. CDR1 and CDR2 (germline): SGHNT, YYREEE (reference sequence). The CDR3 spans 14 residues. DNA for the CDR3: TGTGCCAGCAGCTCGACAGGGAAATCCTACGAGCAGTACTTC. Encoded protein: CASSSTGKSYEQYF.

The CDR3: CASSSLSTGELFF. The CDR3 bases are TGTGCCAGCAGCAGCCTGAGCACCGGGGAGCTGTTTTTT. This sequence joins TRBV5-4 and TRBJ2-2; D unresolved. Trimming took 4 bases from V and 4 from J, leaving 8 bases between them. The CDR3 has 13 amino acids. Looked up from germline, CDR1 is SGHNT and CDR2 is YYREEE (reference sequence).

This clone appeared a few times. V and J are TRBV19 and TRBJ2-2, with a tentative D call TRBD2 (5 bases). Germline assignment: CDR1 LNHDA and CDR2 SQIVND (reference sequence). The CDR3 contains 15 residues. V dropped 6 bases and J dropped 6 bases, with 17 bases sitting between them. The CDR3 region has the DNA TGTGCCAGTAGCCCTCACACGGGAAACGCCGGGGAGCTGTTTTTT. This sequence encodes CASSPHTGNAGELFF.

The chain is built from TRBV15 and TRBJ2-1; 7 bases fit TRBD1. The CDR3 runs to 14 residues. Per germline, CDR1 LNHNV and CDR2 YYDKDF (reference sequence). J was trimmed by 12 bases and V by 5 bases; bases with no gene match: 13. The CDR3 is CATSQRTGLLGQFF. The CDR3 DNA reads as TGTGCCACCAGCCAACGGACAGGCCTCTTGGGGCAGTTCTTC.

This clone was seen a few times. The V and J genes are TRBV10-3 and TRBJ2-7; 8 nucleotides agree with TRBD1. J was trimmed by 7 bases and V by 5 bases; bases with no gene match: 16. The germline gives CDR1 ENHRY, CDR2 SYGVKD. The CDR3 is made up of 16 amino acids. The CDR3 DNA follows: TGTGCCATCAGTTCCCCCTCGGGGACAGGCTTTGGTGAGCAGTACTTC. It encodes CAISSPSGTGFGEQYF.

In this sample, this clone turned up a few times. V is TRBV7-2 and J is TRBJ2-1, with 9 bases identical to TRBD1. This CDR3 has 15 residues. Germline CDR1 reads SGHTA; CDR2 reads FQGNSA. V shed 6 bases and J 7 bases; nucleotides not matched to a gene: 10. Here the CDR3 DNA reads TGTGCCAGCAGATTCAACAGGGGGCCCTGGAATGAGCAGTTCTTC. It codes for CASRFNRGPWNEQFF.

This clone was seen a few times. This rearrangement joins TRBV7-8 to TRBJ2-1, with D hard to call. The CDR3 runs to 15 residues. The germline CDR1 and CDR2 sequences are SGHVS and FQNEAQ. Trimming stripped 0 bases from V and 7 bases from J, with 13 bases between. The CDR3 coding sequence is TGTGCCAGCAGCTTAGCGTTAGGCTTGGGAAATGAGCAGTTCTTC. As protein: CASSLALGLGNEQFF.

The chain uses TRBV14 and TRBJ1-2; D is unclear. Per germline, CDR1 SGHDN and CDR2 FVKESK. The V end lost 2 bases, the J end lost 5 bases, and 12 bases lay between the germline ends. The CDR3 has 14 amino acids. CDR3: CASSQFLTPYGYTF. The CDR3 DNA is TGTGCCAGCAGCCAATTCTTGACTCCATATGGCTACACCTTC.

This clone was counted at least ten times. V and J are TRBV12-5 and TRBJ2-7, with 7 bases aligning to TRBD1. This CDR3 region has 13 residues. Germline trimming cut 6 bases from V and 3 bases from J; bases unmatched to any gene: 5. Germline lookup yields CDR1 LGHNT and CDR2 FRNRAP. CDR3 loop: CASGPGQDYEQYV. CDR3 DNA sequence: TGTGCTAGTGGCCCCGGACAGGACTACGAGCAGTACGTC.

The chain combines TRBV4-2 with TRBJ1-2; 7 bases are shared with TRBD1. Germline V CDR1 and CDR2: LGHNA, YNFKEQ. Trimming took 0 bases from V and 4 from J; bases not matched to a gene: 5. This CDR3 spans 15 amino acids. The chain's CDR3 is CASSQDSQGTYGYTF. DNA for the CDR3: TGTGCCAGCAGCCAAGATTCACAGGGGACCTATGGCTACACCTTC.

This clone was detected a few times. This rearrangement joins TRBV12-5 to TRBJ2-7, with TRBD1 matching over 12 bases. The CDR3 runs 14 residues. Germline V gene data show CDR1 as LGHNT and CDR2 as FRNRAP. J lost 7 bases, V lost 7 bases, and 8 bases had no gene match. CDR3 DNA sequence: TGTGCTAGTGCCCTGGGACAGGGGGCTGGGGAGCAGTACTTC. Protein product: CASALGQGAGEQYF.

This clone occurred a few times. The chain carries TRBV5-1 and TRBJ2-7; unclear D gene. CDR1 is SGHRS, CDR2 YFSETQ, per germline. V lost 4 bases and J 2 bases, leaving 13 bases between the germline ends. The CDR3 extends over 14 amino acids. CDR3 nucleotide sequence: TGCGCCAGCAGCCCCTCCGCAGGACCCTACGAGCAGTACTTC. Its protein is CASSPSAGPYEQYF.

The V call is TRBV18, the J call TRBJ2-1, with 9 positions matching TRBD1. Trimming at V came to 0 bases and at J to 4 bases, leaving 1 base not matched to a gene. Germline lookup yields CDR1 KGHSH and CDR2 LQKENI. This CDR3 contains 15 residues. CDR3 in amino acids: CASSPPGQGYNEQFF. The CDR3 region has the DNA TGTGCCAGCTCACCACCGGGACAGGGATACAATGAGCAGTTCTTC. Drawing the rest from reference TRBV18 and TRBJ2-1, the complete variable domain is NAGVMQNPRHLVRRRGQEARLRCSPMKGHSHVYWYRQLPEEGLKFMVYLQKENIIDESGMPKERFSAEFPKEGPSILRIQQVVRGDSAAYFCASSPPGQGYNEQFFGPGTRLTVL.

This clone was counted between two and nine times. This chain joins TRBV7-9 and TRBJ2-3; the match to TRBD2 covers 7 bases. CDR3 length: 15 amino acids. V was clipped by 6 bases and J by 5 bases; unmatched bases: 11. CDR1 is SEHNR, CDR2 FQNEAQ, per germline (reference sequence). As DNA, the CDR3 is TGTGCCAGCAGTTGGGAGGGGACCCGCGGAGATACGCAGTATTTT. It encodes CASSWEGTRGDTQYF.

This clone was seen more than once but under ten times. The rearrangement links TRBV10-3 to TRBJ2-1; tentatively, D is TRBD1 or TRBD2 (6 bases each). The germline gives CDR1 ENHRY, CDR2 SYGVKD. This CDR3 has 14 amino acids. V was clipped by 4 bases and J by 6 bases, with 13 bases between them. The CDR3 spells CAISGGGGTNEQFF. The CDR3 nucleotides read TGTGCCATCAGTGGTGGAGGGGGGACCAATGAGCAGTTCTTC.

This clone was seen a few times. It may be a read error: a sequence one base away is much more abundant. Other DNA sequences in the sample encode the same CDR3. The CDR3 protein is CASSLGGSTDTQYF. CDR3 nucleotide sequence: TGTGCCAGCAGCCTCGGCGGGAGCACAGATACGCAGTATTTT. This chain connects TRBV9 to TRBJ2-3; D is perhaps TRBD2 (5 bases). The CDR3 length is 14 residues. The V end was cut by 4 bases, the J end by 0 bases, with 9 bases between. The germline V gene has CDR1 SGDLS and CDR2 YYNGEE.

This sequence joins TRBV6-5 and TRBJ1-4, with unresolved D. The ends were cut back, 4 bases at V and 3 bases at J, with 9 bases in the middle. CDR1 MNHEY and CDR2 SVGAGI come from the germline V gene. The CDR3 has 14 residues. The CDR3 here is CASSWTWPNEKLFF. The CDR3 DNA reads as TGTGCCAGCAGTTGGACCTGGCCTAATGAAAAACTGTTTTTT.

Note on this clone: An end of the junction does not agree with germline; a read error may underlie this. The chain has TRBV7-7 and TRBJ2-1; D possibly corresponds to TRBD2 (5 bases). CDR1 and CDR2 from the germline V gene are SSHAT and FNYEAQ (reference sequence). The CDR3 runs 16 residues. DNA of the CDR3: TGTGCTAGCAGCTTAGCGCTTAGTCTAGCTCCATATGAGCAGTTCTTC. This codes for CASSLALSLAPYEQFF.

The genes are TRBV4-3 and TRBJ2-1, with 7 positions matching TRBD2. CDR3 size: 15 residues. The germline gives CDR1 LGHNA, CDR2 YSLEER. With V trimmed by 4 bases and J by 1 base, 4 bases remained unmatched. The CDR3 protein is CASSRNSGSYNEQFF. The CDR3 bases are TGCGCCAGCAGCCGGAATAGCGGGTCCTACAATGAGCAGTTCTTC.

The chain recombines TRBV29-1 with TRBJ1-4; D perhaps matches TRBD1 (5 bases). V was clipped by 2 bases and J by 7 bases, with 11 bases between them. CDR1 is SQVTM and CDR2 is ANQGSEA in the germline V gene. The CDR3 runs 13 residues. The CDR3, as DNA: TGCAGCGTTGAAAGAGCCGGGGGTGAAAAACTGTTTTTT. Translated, it gives CSVERAGGEKLFF. Supplemented by reference TRBV29-1 and TRBJ1-4, the full variable domain reads SAVISQKPSRDICQRGTSLTIQCQVDSQVTMMFWYRQQPGQSLTLIATANQGSEATYESGFVIDKFPISRPNLTFSTLTVSNMSPEDSSIYLCSVERAGGEKLFFGSGTQLSVL.

The gene calls are TRBV19 and TRBJ2-5; unclear D gene. The CDR3 totals 14 residues. Germline CDR1 reads LNHDA; CDR2 reads SQIVND (reference sequence). V dropped 2 bases and J dropped 1 base, with 8 bases sitting between them. CDR3 sequence: CASSIFGFQETQYF. The CDR3 DNA reads TGTGCCAGTAGTATATTCGGCTTCCAAGAGACCCAGTACTTC.

This clone occurred a few times. This chain connects TRBV19 to TRBJ2-3, with D possibly being TRBD1 (5 bases). The CDR3 length is 13 residues. Trimming shortened V by 5 bases and J by 5 bases, and 11 bases separated the two germline ends. Germline V CDR1 and CDR2: LNHDA, SQIVND (reference sequence). The CDR3 DNA reads TGTGCCAGTAGTTGGGGCAAAGAAGATACGCAGTATTTT. It is translated as CASSWGKEDTQYF.

This clone turned up a few times. The chain uses TRBV5-1 and TRBJ2-1; possible D gene TRBD1, 6 bases. Trimming removed 2 bases at V and 2 bases at J, with 8 bases between. Germline values: CDR1 SGHRS, CDR2 YFSETQ. The CDR3 sequence is 14 residues long. The CDR3 reads CASSFRDTYNEQFF. The CDR3 bases are TGCGCCAGCAGCTTCAGGGACACCTACAATGAGCAGTTCTTC.